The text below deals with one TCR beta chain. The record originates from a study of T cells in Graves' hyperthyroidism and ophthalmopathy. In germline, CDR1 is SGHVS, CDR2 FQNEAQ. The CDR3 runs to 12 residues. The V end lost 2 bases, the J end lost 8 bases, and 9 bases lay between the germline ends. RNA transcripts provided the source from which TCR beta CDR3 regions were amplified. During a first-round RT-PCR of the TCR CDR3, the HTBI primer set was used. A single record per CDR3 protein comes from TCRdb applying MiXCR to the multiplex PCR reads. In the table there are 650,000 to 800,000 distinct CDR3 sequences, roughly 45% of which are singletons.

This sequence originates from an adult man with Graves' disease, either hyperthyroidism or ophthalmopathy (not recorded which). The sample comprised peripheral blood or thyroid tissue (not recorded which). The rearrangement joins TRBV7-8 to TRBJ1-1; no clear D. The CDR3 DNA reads TGTGCCAGCAGCTTAAAGGGTAAAGAAGCTTTCTTT. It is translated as CASSLKGKEAFF.